The present T cell receptor (beta chain) was sequenced within a study of blood T cell repertoires in COVID-19. Study at large: Donors in the United States, Italy and Spain gave samples during acute or convalescent COVID-19.

Profiling relied on immunoSEQ multiplex PCR, and the TCRdb table lists in-frame clones only, not all of them. The sample lists some 490,000 clones, about 85% occurring once. The V end was cut by 8 bases, the J end by 1 base, with 11 bases between. The germline gives CDR1 LGHDT, CDR2 YNNKEL (reference sequence). The CDR3 sequence is 13 residues long. Cohort allocation depended upon clinical history that participants reported. The recovered donors of Cohort 3 showed two negative PCRs, clearance, or symptom resolution. What was sequenced was PBMCs or T cells enriched from blood (not recorded which). The genes are TRBV3-1 (or the pseudogene TRBV3-2) and TRBJ1-1; D is perhaps TRBD1 (6 bases). This clonotype was obtained from an older woman who had recovered from COVID-19. The CDR3 sequence is CASGWDTNTEAFF. DNA for the CDR3: TGTGCCAGCGGATGGGACACGAACACTGAAGCTTTCTTT.